These 21 T cell receptor beta chains came from one sample sequenced in a study of T cell repertoires in cytomegalovirus infection. Their specific antigens are unknown. One entry per CDR3 protein results from TCRdb running MiXCR on the reads. The table includes 450,000 to 550,000 distinct CDR3 sequences, about 39% detected once. Sequencing used cultured PBMCs, obtained from culture after CMV antigen stimulation. These receptors came from a human donor in good health (CMV status not recorded). Some clones in this sample may be carry-over from other donors' samples.

This clonotype turned up a few times. The chain uses TRBV11-1 and TRBJ1-1; D ambiguous. The CDR3 has 13 residues. V was clipped by 2 bases and J by 3 bases, with 7 bases between them. Germline V gives CDR1 SGHAT, CDR2 FQDESV (reference sequence). The CDR3 loop reads CASSLTSDTEAFF. CDR3 coding DNA: TGTGCCAGCAGCTTAACGTCCGACACTGAAGCTTTCTTT.

The chain employs TRBV7-6 and TRBJ1-3, with 10 bases matching TRBD1. The CDR3 covers 17 residues. Germline values: CDR1 SGHVS, CDR2 FNYEAQ. Losses at the gene ends were 5 bases for V and 4 bases for J; bases not matched to a gene: 11. As DNA, the CDR3 is TGTGCCAGCAGCCAAGATGAGTGGGACAGGGGAGGAAACACCATATATTTT. Encoded protein: CASSQDEWDRGGNTIYF.

The rearrangement links TRBV5-1 to TRBJ2-1; the match to TRBD2 covers 12 bases. V lost 3 bases, J lost 1 base, and 2 bases stayed unmatched. CDR3 length equals 16 residues. Germline V gene data show CDR1 as SGHRS and CDR2 as YFSETQ. CDR3 DNA sequence: TGCGCCAGCAGCTATGGACTAGCGGGGTCCTACAATGAGCAGTTCTTC. Amino acids: CASSYGLAGSYNEQFF.

This clonotype was observed a few times. The chain is built from TRBV7-2 and TRBJ2-7, with D perhaps TRBD2 (6 bases). Germline CDR1 SGHTA, CDR2 FQGNSA. The germline V and J ends were trimmed by 3 bases and 4 bases, with 16 bases remaining between them. The CDR3 has 15 residues. The CDR3: CASSFSGHLSYEQYF. CDR3 nucleotide sequence: TGTGCCAGCAGCTTCAGCGGGCACCTATCGTACGAGCAGTACTTC.

The gene calls are TRBV19 and TRBJ2-1; D unclear. The CDR3 sequence is 11 residues long. Per the germline V gene, CDR1 is LNHDA and CDR2 is SQIVND (reference sequence). Trimming cost V 4 bases and J 5 bases, with 3 bases left between them. The chain's CDR3 is CASSNHNEQFF. CDR3 coding DNA: TGTGCCAGTAGTAACCACAATGAGCAGTTCTTC. The whole variable domain, filled in from reference TRBV19 and TRBJ2-1, reads DGGITQSPKYLFRKEGQNVTLSCEQNLNHDAMYWYRQDPGQGLRLIYYSQIVNDFQKGDIAEGYSVSREKKESFPLTVTSAQKNPTAFYLCASSNHNEQFFGPGTRLTVL.

This clonotype was picked up a small number of times. This rearrangement joins TRBV7-2 to TRBJ1-5; TRBD1 might be the D (6 bases). CDR1 and CDR2 (germline): SGHTA, FQGNSA. V gave up 4 bases and J gave up 4 bases, with 11 bases separating them. This CDR3 region has 14 residues. This CDR3 is CASSSQGGNQPQHF. CDR3 nucleotides: TGTGCCAGCAGCTCACAGGGAGGGAATCAGCCCCAGCATTTT.

This chain joins TRBV2 and TRBJ1-1; a possible D gene is TRBD1 (5 bases). CDR3 size: 14 residues. Germline V gene data show CDR1 as SNHLY and CDR2 as FYNNEI. V lost 8 bases, J lost 1 base, and 14 bases lay in between. CDR3 protein: CASRTGPTNTEAFF. In nucleotides, the CDR3 is TGTGCCAGCCGGACGGGACCTACGAACACTGAAGCTTTCTTT.

There are a few counts of this clonotype. V is TRBV19 and J is TRBJ2-2; no clear D gene. From germline, CDR1 is LNHDA and CDR2 SQIVND (reference sequence). V shed 0 bases and J shed 0 bases, with 8 bases lying between them. The CDR3 totals 16 residues. CDR3 nucleotide sequence: TGTGCCAGTAGTATAGAATCGAGTCCGAACACCGGGGAGCTGTTTTTT. This codes for CASSIESSPNTGELFF.

The gene calls are TRBV7-2 and TRBJ1-4; unclear D gene. CDR1 and CDR2 (germline): SGHTA, FQGNSA. The CDR3 has 12 residues. V was pared by 5 bases and J by 4 bases, with 5 bases between. The CDR3 DNA sequence: TGTGCCAGCAGCAATAATAATGAAAAACTGTTTTTT. Translated: CASSNNNEKLFF.

The chain joins TRBV6-2 or TRBV6-3 to TRBJ2-7, with 14 bases lining up with TRBD2. Per germline, CDR1 MNHEY and CDR2 SVGEGT. This CDR3 contains 19 residues. The V segment lost 6 bases and the J segment 2 bases; nucleotides outside the gene matches: 15. This CDR3 is CASSRPGLAGEKATYEQYF. As DNA, the CDR3 is TGTGCCAGCAGCCGCCCGGGACTAGCGGGGGAAAAGGCCACCTACGAGCAGTACTTC.

This clonotype has just a few counts. The rearrangement uses TRBV12-3 or TRBV12-4 and TRBJ1-4; TRBD1 agrees at 9 bases. The CDR3 runs 15 residues. The trim removed 5 bases at V and 3 bases at J, leaving 4 bases unmatched. The CDR3 DNA sequence: TGTGCCAGCAGTGGGGGACAGGGTTCTAATGAAAAACTGTTTTTT. Its translation is CASSGGQGSNEKLFF.

The sample holds a few counts of this clonotype. The chain combines TRBV2 with TRBJ2-7; D might be TRBD1 (5 bases). CDR3 length equals 13 residues. Trimming left V 3 bases short and J 6 bases short, with 12 bases between. Germline CDR1 SNHLY, CDR2 FYNNEI. This CDR3 is CASSEAGFGEQYF. The CDR3, as DNA: TGTGCCAGCAGTGAGGCAGGGTTCGGCGAGCAGTACTTC.

The CDR3: CASLLAGELFF. The CDR3 DNA follows: TGTGCCAGTCTCCTAGCCGGGGAGCTGTTTTTT. The chain recombines TRBV19 with TRBJ2-2, with D uncertain. Germline CDR1 is LNHDA and CDR2 is SQIVND (reference sequence). V shed 8 bases and J shed 6 bases, with 7 bases lying between them. This CDR3 is 11 amino acids long.

The gene calls are TRBV25-1 and TRBJ2-7; D is uncertain. This CDR3 is 11 amino acids long. Germline V gene sequence: CDR1 MGHDK, CDR2 SYGVNS. V dropped 8 bases and J dropped 2 bases, with 7 bases sitting between them. The CDR3 sequence is CASQQAYEQYF. The CDR3 coding sequence is TGTGCCAGCCAGCAGGCCTACGAGCAGTACTTC.

This clonotype was seen more than once but under ten times. The chain couples TRBV12-3 or TRBV12-4 to TRBJ2-5; TRBD1 matches at 10 bases. The CDR3 is 15 residues long. V was pared by 6 bases and J by 3 bases, with 7 bases of the junction left unmatched. CDR3 loop: CASSRGQGGEETQYF. The CDR3 DNA reads TGTGCCAGCAGCAGAGGACAGGGGGGAGAAGAGACCCAGTACTTC.

This clonotype was observed a handful of times. The CDR3: CASSTNRGRRETQYF. The CDR3 nucleotides read TGTGCCAGTAGTACCAACAGGGGGCGAAGAGAGACCCAGTACTTC. The V and J genes are TRBV19 and TRBJ2-5; 9 bases line up with TRBD1. Trimming removed 4 bases from V and 4 bases from J; junction bases left unmatched: 7. Germline V CDR1 and CDR2: LNHDA, SQIVND (reference sequence). This CDR3 contains 15 residues.

V and J are TRBV7-2 and TRBJ2-2; D possibly uses TRBD1 or TRBD2 (5 bases each). The CDR3 totals 16 residues. The V end was cut by 2 bases, the J end by 7 bases, with 17 bases between. Germline V gives CDR1 SGHTA, CDR2 FQGNSA. For the CDR3, the DNA is TGTGCCAGCAGCTTAAACGGGGCTCTTACGGGCGGGGAGCTGTTTTTT. Residues: CASSLNGALTGGELFF.

CDR3 nucleotide sequence: TGTGCCAGCAGCCCCCGCGGGACTAGTGATGGGCAGTATTTT. Residues: CASSPRGTSDGQYF. This rearrangement joins TRBV12-3 or TRBV12-4 to TRBJ2-3; 8 bases are shared with TRBD2. The CDR3 covers 14 residues. The V segment lost 6 bases and the J segment 11 bases; nucleotides outside the gene matches: 13.

The chain is built from TRBV12-3 or TRBV12-4 and TRBJ2-1, with D uncertain. This CDR3 is built from 13 residues. The V gene lost 8 bases and the J gene lost 0 bases, with 8 bases spanning the gap. The CDR3 bases are TGTGCCAGCTCCCCCATCTCCTACAATGAGCAGTTCTTC. It yields the protein CASSPISYNEQFF.

The chain joins TRBV28 to TRBJ2-3; D is unresolved. The CDR3 contains 14 residues. Germline CDR1 and CDR2: MDHEN and SYDVKM. V shed 5 bases and J shed 3 bases, with 12 bases lying between them. CDR3 DNA: TGTGCCAGCAGTCCCCTGCGGAGTACAGATACGCAGTATTTT. Translating it yields CASSPLRSTDTQYF.

V gene TRBV19 combines with J gene TRBJ2-2; D not resolved. Germline loops: CDR1 LNHDA, CDR2 SQIVND (reference sequence). CDR3 size: 14 residues. The V end was cut by 5 bases, the J end by 7 bases, with 14 bases between. The chain's CDR3 is CASSSTVSIGELFF. CDR3 DNA: TGTGCCAGTAGTTCAACCGTCTCGATCGGGGAGCTGTTTTTT.